The 17 T cell receptor beta chains given below trace back to one sample, sequenced in a study of cytomegalovirus exposure and HLA in healthy donors. Researchers ran the PCR with 60 Vbeta and 13 Jbeta primers. Data came from immunoSEQ multiplex PCR; TCRdb stores just in-frame clones and leaves some out. The table has 30,000 to 40,000 clones, 81% seen once. Source material: PBMCs. The receptors here all came from a middle-aged woman in good health and CMV-seronegative.

This clone appeared a few times. The rearrangement uses TRBV5-1 and TRBJ1-1, with 8 nucleotides matching TRBD1. CDR3 length equals 16 residues. Germline V gene sequence: CDR1 SGHRS, CDR2 YFSETQ. After removal of 0 bases from V and 5 bases from J, the junction contained 9 bases not matched to a gene. CDR3 bases: TGCGCCAGCAGCTTGGGTCCCGGACAGGGACGGACTGAAGCTTTCTTT. It is translated as CASSLGPGQGRTEAFF.

The chain recombines TRBV7-3 with TRBJ2-2; D is uncertain. The V end lost 5 bases, the J end lost 7 bases, and 11 bases lay between the germline ends. The CDR3 extends over 13 amino acids. Per the germline V gene, CDR1 is SGHTA and CDR2 is FQGTGA. CDR3 loop: CASSLESFGELFF. The CDR3 DNA reads as TGTGCCAGCAGCCTAGAAAGTTTCGGGGAGCTGTTTTTT.

The V and J genes are TRBV7-6 and TRBJ1-1, with a possible D match to TRBD1 (6 bases). The CDR3 is made up of 14 amino acids. Germline V gene data show CDR1 as SGHVS and CDR2 as FNYEAQ. V dropped 6 bases and J dropped 6 bases, with 17 bases sitting between them. In DNA form, the CDR3 reads TGTGCCAGCAGTCCAGGGGTAAGTCCCGCTGAAGCTTTCTTT. This sequence encodes CASSPGVSPAEAFF.

This clone was counted a single time. This rearrangement joins TRBV5-6 to TRBJ2-5; 7 bases map to TRBD1. The junction had 13 bases not matched to a gene; V was cut back by 6 bases and J by 5 bases. The CDR3 spans 15 residues. CDR1 is SGHDT, CDR2 YYEEEE, per germline. CDR3 region: CASTKTGRAWETQYF. For the CDR3, the DNA is TGTGCCAGCACCAAGACAGGGCGAGCGTGGGAGACCCAGTACTTC.

This sequence joins TRBV27 and TRBJ1-2; TRBD1 aligns across 9 bases. The CDR3 spans 15 residues. Germline CDR1 is MNHEY and CDR2 is SMNVEV (reference sequence). Trimming took 5 bases from V and 4 from J; bases not matched to a gene: 8. CDR3: CASSPLDRGTYGYTF. CDR3 in DNA: TGTGCCAGCAGTCCCCTGGACAGGGGAACCTATGGCTACACCTTC.

The chain has TRBV4-1 and TRBJ2-5; the match to TRBD1 covers 7 bases. The CDR3 is 16 residues long. The ends lost 4 bases at V and 0 bases at J; junction bases unmatched: 8. CDR1 and CDR2 from the germline V gene are MGHRA and YSYEKL. The CDR3 bases are TGCGCCAGCAGCCGTGGACAGGAACTGTACCAAGAGACCCAGTACTTC. It translates to CASSRGQELYQETQYF.

The chain recombines TRBV6-1 with TRBJ2-5; 7 nucleotides agree with TRBD2. The V segment lost 2 bases and the J segment 5 bases; nucleotides outside the gene matches: 11. The CDR3 runs 16 residues. The germline V gene has CDR1 MNHNS and CDR2 SASEGT. The CDR3 loop reads CASSERLASISETQYF. The CDR3 nucleotides read TGTGCCAGCAGTGAACGACTAGCTAGTATATCGGAGACCCAGTACTTC.

The chain couples TRBV2 to TRBJ2-3; 10 bases fit TRBD1. Germline lookup yields CDR1 SNHLY and CDR2 FYNNEI. V shed 9 bases and J 6 bases; nucleotides not matched to a gene: 12. The CDR3 contains 15 residues. CDR3 loop: CASLPGTGVADTQYF. The CDR3 nucleotides are TGTGCCAGTCTGCCCGGGACAGGGGTTGCGGATACGCAGTATTTT.

The chain links TRBV7-8 to TRBJ1-4; TRBD1 is a possible D gene (5 bases). Trimming took 5 bases from V and 3 from J, leaving 13 bases between them. The length of the CDR3 is 15 residues. Per the germline V gene, CDR1 is SGHVS and CDR2 is FQNEAQ. DNA of the CDR3: TGTGCCAGCAGCCCCGTTGGGGCTGCTAATGAAAAACTGTTTTTT. Protein: CASSPVGAANEKLFF.

This rearrangement joins TRBV5-1 to TRBJ2-7; 10 bases line up with TRBD2. The V segment lost 7 bases and the J segment 2 bases; nucleotides outside the gene matches: 3. The CDR3 spans 13 residues. CDR1 SGHRS and CDR2 YFSETQ come from the germline V gene. The CDR3 DNA is TGCGCCAGCGGACTAGCGGAGGCCTACGAGCAGTACTTC. Translation gives CASGLAEAYEQYF.

This chain uses TRBV6-1 with TRBJ1-1, with D tentatively TRBD1 (6 bases). The CDR3 contains 17 residues. V was cut by 1 base and J by 2 bases, with 17 bases left in between. Germline loops: CDR1 MNHNS, CDR2 SASEGT. CDR3: CASSEGRPGHKNTEAFF. The CDR3 DNA is TGTGCCAGCAGTGAAGGAAGACCGGGACACAAAAACACTGAAGCTTTCTTT.

The chain recombines TRBV4-2 with TRBJ2-5, with 7 bases aligning to TRBD1. The CDR3 contains 16 residues. The germline V gene has CDR1 LGHNA and CDR2 YNFKEQ. The V and J ends lost 3 bases and 4 bases, in that order; junction bases with no gene match: 11. The CDR3 DNA is TGTGCCAGCAGCCACCAGGGGGACCGATACCGAGAGACCCAGTACTTC. This translates into CASSHQGDRYRETQYF.

The chain is built from TRBV4-2 and TRBJ1-4; 7 bases fit TRBD1. The CDR3 contains 15 residues. V shed 3 bases and J 7 bases; nucleotides not matched to a gene: 8. CDR1 is LGHNA and CDR2 is YNFKEQ in the germline V gene. This chain's CDR3 is CASSQTMTGSEKLFF. The CDR3 DNA reads as TGTGCCAGCAGCCAGACCATGACAGGGAGTGAAAAACTGTTTTTT.

This clone was seen more than once but under ten times. The J gene is TRBJ2-3, the V gene TRBV7-9; a possible D gene is TRBD2 (5 bases). Germline CDR1 and CDR2: SEHNR and FQNEAQ (reference sequence). The CDR3 runs to 14 residues. V dropped 11 bases and J dropped 3 bases, with 18 bases sitting between them. The CDR3 protein is CARYLRAVTDTQYF. DNA for the CDR3: TGTGCCCGCTATTTGAGGGCAGTGACAGATACGCAGTATTTT.

This chain connects TRBV5-8 to TRBJ1-4, with D maybe TRBD1 (5 bases). The CDR3 is made up of 15 amino acids. Germline CDR1 and CDR2: SGHTS and YDEGEE. V lost 5 bases to trimming and J lost 5 bases, with 16 bases between them. The CDR3 DNA reads TGTGCCAGCAGTCCTGGGGGGTTCCCCAATGAAAAACTGTTTTTT. Translation: CASSPGGFPNEKLFF.

The chain joins TRBV15 to TRBJ2-7, with D unclear. Germline-derived CDR1 and CDR2 are LNHNV and YYDKDF (reference sequence). The CDR3 has 13 amino acids. Trimming removed 0 bases at V and 1 base at J, with 4 bases between. The CDR3 DNA follows: TGTGCCACCAGCAGAGATCCGTCCTACGAGCAGTACTTC. Translated, it gives CATSRDPSYEQYF.

V is TRBV27 and J is TRBJ2-1; the match to TRBD2 covers 9 bases. CDR1 is MNHEY and CDR2 is SMNVEV in the germline V gene (reference sequence). The CDR3 loop spans 17 amino acids. Trimming took 4 bases from V and 8 from J; bases not matched to a gene: 15. CDR3 loop: CASSSPFGGGAVYEQFF. In nucleotides, the CDR3 is TGTGCCAGCAGTTCCCCCTTTGGCGGGGGGGCCGTGTATGAGCAGTTCTTC.